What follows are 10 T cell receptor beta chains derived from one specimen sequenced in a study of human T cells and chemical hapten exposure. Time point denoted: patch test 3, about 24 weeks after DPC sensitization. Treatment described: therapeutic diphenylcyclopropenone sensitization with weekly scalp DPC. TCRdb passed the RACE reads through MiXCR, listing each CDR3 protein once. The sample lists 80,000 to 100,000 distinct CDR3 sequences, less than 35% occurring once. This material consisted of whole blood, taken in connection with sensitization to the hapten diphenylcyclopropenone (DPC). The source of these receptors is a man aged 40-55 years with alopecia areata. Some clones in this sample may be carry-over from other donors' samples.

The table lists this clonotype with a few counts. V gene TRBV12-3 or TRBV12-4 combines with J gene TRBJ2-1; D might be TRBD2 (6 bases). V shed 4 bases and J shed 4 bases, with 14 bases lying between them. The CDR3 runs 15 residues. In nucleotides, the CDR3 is TGTGCCAGCAGTTCACCCCACGGGAGTTACAATGAGCAGTTCTTC. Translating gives CASSSPHGSYNEQFF.

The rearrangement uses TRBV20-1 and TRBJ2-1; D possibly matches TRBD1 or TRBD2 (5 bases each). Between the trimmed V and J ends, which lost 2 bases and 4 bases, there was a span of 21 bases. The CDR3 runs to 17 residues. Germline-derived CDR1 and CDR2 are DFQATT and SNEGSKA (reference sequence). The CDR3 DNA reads TGCAGTGCTAGACTCCCGTTCGGCGGAGGACATTACAATGAGCAGTTCTTC. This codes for CSARLPFGGGHYNEQFF.

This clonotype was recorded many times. The CDR3 DNA sequence: TGTGCCAGCAGCCCGCAGGGGGGTGACATTCAGTACTTC. The encoded protein is CASSPQGGDIQYF. The V and J genes are TRBV7-8 and TRBJ2-4; a weak D match, TRBD1 (7 bases). The CDR3 length is 13 residues. V lost 5 bases, J lost 8 bases, and 13 bases lay in between. Germline loops: CDR1 SGHVS, CDR2 FQNEAQ.

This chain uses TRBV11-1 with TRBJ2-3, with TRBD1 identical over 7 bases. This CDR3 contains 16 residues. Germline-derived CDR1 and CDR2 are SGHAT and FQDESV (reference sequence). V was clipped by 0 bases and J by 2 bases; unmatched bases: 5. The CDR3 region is CASSLAWTGTTDTQYF. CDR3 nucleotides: TGTGCCAGCAGCTTAGCATGGACAGGAACCACAGATACGCAGTATTTT.

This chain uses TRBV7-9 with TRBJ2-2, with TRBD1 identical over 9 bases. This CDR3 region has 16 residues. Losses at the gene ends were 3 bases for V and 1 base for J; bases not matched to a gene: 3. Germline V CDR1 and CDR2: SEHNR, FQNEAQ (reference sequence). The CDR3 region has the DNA TGTGCCAGCAGCTTCGGGACAGGGAGGAACACCGGGGAGCTGTTTTTT. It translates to CASSFGTGRNTGELFF.

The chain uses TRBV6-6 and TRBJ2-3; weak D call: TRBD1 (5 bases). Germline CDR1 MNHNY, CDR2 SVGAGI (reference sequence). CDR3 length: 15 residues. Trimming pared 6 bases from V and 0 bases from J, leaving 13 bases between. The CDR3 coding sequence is TGTGCCAGCAGGGCCGACAGAACTAGCACAGATACGCAGTATTTT. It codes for CASRADRTSTDTQYF.

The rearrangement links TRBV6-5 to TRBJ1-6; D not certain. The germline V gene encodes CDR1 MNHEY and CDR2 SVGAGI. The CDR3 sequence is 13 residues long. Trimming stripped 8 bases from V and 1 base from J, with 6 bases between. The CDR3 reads CASGISYNSPLHF. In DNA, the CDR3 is TGTGCCAGCGGAATATCCTATAATTCACCCCTCCACTTT.

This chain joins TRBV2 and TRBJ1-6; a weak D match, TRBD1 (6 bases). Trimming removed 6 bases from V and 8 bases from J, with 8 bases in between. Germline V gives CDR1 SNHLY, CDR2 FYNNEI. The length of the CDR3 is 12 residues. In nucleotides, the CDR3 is TGTGCCAGCAGGGCAGGGGATTCACCCCTCCACTTT. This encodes CASRAGDSPLHF.

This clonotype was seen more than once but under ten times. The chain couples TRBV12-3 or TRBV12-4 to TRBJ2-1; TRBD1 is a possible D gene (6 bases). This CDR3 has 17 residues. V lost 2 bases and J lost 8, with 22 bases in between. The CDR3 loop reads CASSLSRPGAFNDEQFF. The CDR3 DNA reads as TGTGCCAGCAGTTTATCTCGTCCAGGGGCATTTAATGATGAGCAGTTCTTC.

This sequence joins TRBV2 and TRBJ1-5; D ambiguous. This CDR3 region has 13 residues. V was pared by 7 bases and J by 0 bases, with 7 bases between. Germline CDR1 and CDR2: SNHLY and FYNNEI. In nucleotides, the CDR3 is TGTGCCAGCAACGGGGTTAGCAATCAGCCCCAGCATTTT. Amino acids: CASNGVSNQPQHF.